The rows below give T cell receptor beta chains drawn from one sample of a study of blood T cell repertoires in COVID-19. Libraries were prepared by immunoSEQ multiplex PCR; TCRdb keeps only in-frame clonotypes and omits some of them. The sample yields around 330,000 clones, 70% to 90% seen once. Sequences were obtained from peripheral blood. The receptors originated from a woman aged 45-60 years with active or convalescent COVID-19. Both conserved end residues are part of each CDR3. D genes are given only for firm matches. Clone size is not always given. Where it is, it says once, few, many or a class for expanded clones.

>TRBJ2-3|14|.|TRBV18|.
TGTGCCAGCTCACCCGCGGACAGTGTGGATACGCAGTATTTT
CASSPADSVDTQYF
>TRBJ2-7|13|TRBD1|TRBV28|.
TGTGCCAGCAGATCGACAGGGGCCTACGAGCAGTACTTC
CASRSTGAYEQYF
>TRBJ2-3|14|TRBD1|TRBV29-1|.
TGCAGCGTACGGACAGGGAGTGATTCAGATACGCAGTATTTT
CSVRTGSDSDTQYF
>TRBJ1-5|14|.|TRBV9|.
TGTGCCAGCAGCGAAGGGCAGGGCCCCTCTCCCCAGCATTTT
CASSEGQGPSPQHF
>TRBJ1-2|11|TRBD1|TRBV29-1|.
TGCAGCGTTGGGGACAGCTATGGCTACACCTTC
CSVGDSYGYTF
>TRBJ1-1|16|.|TRBV6-2/TRBV6-3|few
TGTGCCAGCAGTCCCCGGGGAGGTATTGGGAACACTGAAGCTTTCTTT
CASSPRGGIGNTEAFF
>TRBJ2-3|16|TRBD2|TRBV7-3|.
TGTGCCAGCAGCTTAACAAGTCTAGCGGGAACAGATACGCAGTATTTT
CASSLTSLAGTDTQYF
>TRBJ2-5|16|.|TRBV7-2|.
TGTGCCAGCAGCTTAGGGGCGGGATTGGTGGAAGAGACCCAGTACTTC
CASSLGAGLVEETQYF
>TRBJ2-3|16|TRBD2|TRBV29-1|.
TGCAGCGTTGCCCACCGACTAGCGGGAGGGACAGATACGCAGTATTTT
CSVAHRLAGGTDTQYF
>TRBJ2-2|20|.|TRBV18|.
TGTGCCAGCTCACCCCTAACTATCTCTAGCGTAATGTCGAACACCGGGGAGCTGTTTTTT
CASSPLTISSVMSNTGELFF
>TRBJ2-3|16|.|TRBV19|.
TGTGCCAGTAGTCCCCGTCCCGGCAGGGTGGCAGATACGCAGTATTTT
CASSPRPGRVADTQYF
>TRBJ2-7|10|.|TRBV7-2|.
TGTGCCAGCGGGGGGTACGAGCAGTACTTC
CASGGYEQYF
>TRBJ2-7|15|.|TRBV18|.
TGTGCCAGCTCCCGAGACAGATTAACCTCCTACGAGCAGTACTTC
CASSRDRLTSYEQYF
>TRBJ1-4|13|.|TRBV3-1/TRBV3-2|.
TGTGCCAGCAGCCAAGATCCGGATGAAAAACTGTTTTTT
CASSQDPDEKLFF
>TRBJ2-7|14|.|TRBV4-1|.
TGCGCCAGCAGCAGTTTAGAGGGAGGCCCCGAGCAGTACTTC
CASSSLEGGPEQYF
>TRBJ2-2|18|.|TRBV15|.
TGTGCCACCAGCAGACCCCTCCTTAGAGGGTTAGATACCGGGGAGCTGTTTTTT
CATSRPLLRGLDTGELFF
>TRBJ2-7|12|.|TRBV28|.
TGTGCCAGCATCGGGCAGGGCGCCGAGCAGTACTTC
CASIGQGAEQYF
>TRBJ2-1|17|TRBD2|TRBV4-2|.
TGTGCCAGCAGCCGACCGGTAGTACGGGGGGGCCTTAATGAGCAGTTCTTC
CASSRPVVRGGLNEQFF
>TRBJ1-1|14|.|TRBV7-2|.
TGTGCCAGCAGCGTAGGACAGCTCAACACTGAAGCTTTCTTT
CASSVGQLNTEAFF
>TRBJ2-1|15|TRBD1|TRBV19|few
TGTGCCAGTAGTATCCCGGGACAGGGGCGGAATGAGCAGTTCTTC
CASSIPGQGRNEQFF
>TRBJ1-2|16|TRBD1|TRBV28|.
TGTGCCAGCAGTTCATATCCTGACAGGGGGGTAGTAGGCTACACCTTC
CASSSYPDRGVVGYTF
>TRBJ2-4|15|.|TRBV28|.
TGTGCCAGCAGTAGCCCTAATCTAGCCAAAAACATTCAGTACTTC
CASSSPNLAKNIQYF
>TRBJ1-2|15|.|TRBV30|.
TGTGCCTGGAGTGTATTCCAGGAAAGGAACTATGGCTACACCTTC
CAWSVFQERNYGYTF
>TRBJ2-1|17|TRBD2|TRBV15|.
TGTGCCACCAGCAGAGACCGCGGGGGAGGATCTTGGGGTGAGCAGTTCTTC
CATSRDRGGGSWGEQFF
>TRBJ1-2|19|TRBD1|TRBV28|.
TGTGCCAGCAGCCCAATCGCCGGGACAGGAAAGAAAGCTAACTATGGCTACACCTTC
CASSPIAGTGKKANYGYTF
>TRBJ2-2|15|.|TRBV5-1|once
TGCGCCAGCAGCTTACCAGGGGCGAACACCGGGGAGCTGTTTTTT
CASSLPGANTGELFF
>TRBJ2-1|16|TRBD1|TRBV7-6|.
TGTGCCAGCAGCTCCAAACAGGGGGCCGTTTTCAATGAGCAGTTCTTC
CASSSKQGAVFNEQFF
>TRBJ1-3|16|TRBD1|TRBV5-4|.
TGTGCCAGCAGCTTGGGGACAGGCGTCTCTGGAAACACCATATATTTT
CASSLGTGVSGNTIYF
>TRBJ2-1|16|TRBD2|TRBV7-9|.
TGTGCCAGCAGCTTAGTCTGGACTAGCGGGGTAAATGAGCAGTTCTTC
CASSLVWTSGVNEQFF